This T cell receptor (beta chain) was captured by sequencing in a study of control samples from healthy donors and cancer patients. The assay was immunoSEQ multiplex PCR, and TCRdb's table has in-frame clones only and misses some. The sample shows 150,000 to 200,000 clones, around 88% of them seen only once. Specimen: blood. The receptor was derived from a woman aged 25 to 39 in good health.

The CDR3 DNA reads TGTGCCAGCAGCCCCTACTCCACAGGGGCCCCCTCTGGAAACACCATATATTTT. Its protein product is CASSPYSTGAPSGNTIYF. This rearrangement joins TRBV11-2 to TRBJ1-3; 7 bases match TRBD1. The length of the CDR3 is 18 residues. CDR1 SGHAT and CDR2 FQNNGV come from the germline V gene. J was trimmed by 0 bases and V by 5 bases; bases with no gene match: 13.